A selection of T cell receptor beta chains follows, all from one sample in a study of control samples from healthy donors and cancer patients. Generated by immunoSEQ multiplex PCR, the TCRdb table keeps only in-frame clones and is missing some. The profile shows 65,000 to 90,000 clones, 87% of them singletons. Sequenced: blood. Receptor source: a man aged 50-60 years in good health. CDR3s include the opening cysteine and the closing phenylalanine or tryptophan. A D gene is named only where the DNA matches it firmly. Only part of the rows carry a size: once, few, many, or a class if the clone is expanded.

V gene	J gene	D gene	clone size	CDR3 protein	CDR3 DNA
TRBV11-3	TRBJ2-1	NA	NA	CASSLTGVSYNEQFF	TGTGCCAGCAGCCTTACAGGAGTCTCCTACAATGAGCAGTTCTTC
TRBV5-1	TRBJ2-7	NA	NA	CASSLGGGADAYEQYF	TGCGCCAGCAGCTTGGGTGGAGGCGCTGATGCCTACGAGCAGTACTTC
TRBV3-1/TRBV3-2	TRBJ1-2	TRBD1	NA	CASSPHPTGVYGYTF	TGTGCCAGCAGCCCCCACCCAACAGGGGTCTATGGCTACACCTTC
TRBV7-2	TRBJ2-3	NA	NA	CASSSDRTADTQYF	TGTGCCAGCAGCTCGGACAGAACGGCAGATACGCAGTATTTT
TRBV5-5	TRBJ1-5	TRBD1	once	CASSPWTGGNQPQHF	TGTGCCAGCAGCCCGTGGACAGGGGGAAATCAGCCCCAGCATTTT
TRBV27	TRBJ2-7	NA	NA	CASSSLPSYEQYF	TGTGCCAGCAGTTCACTACCCTCCTACGAGCAGTACTTC
TRBV2	TRBJ1-5	TRBD1	few	CASSEPGGYNQPQHF	TGTGCCAGCAGTGAACCAGGGGGCTACAATCAGCCCCAGCATTTT
TRBV18	TRBJ2-7	NA	once	CASSPLTPTYEQYF	TGTGCCAGCTCACCCCTTACCCCCACGTACGAGCAGTACTTC
TRBV18	TRBJ1-2	NA	NA	CASSLETMANYGYTF	TGTGCCAGCTCACTAGAAACAATGGCTAACTATGGCTACACCTTC
TRBV9	TRBJ1-5	TRBD1	few	CASSFTGGSGQPQHF	TGTGCCAGCAGCTTTACAGGGGGCTCGGGCCAGCCCCAGCATTTT
TRBV19	TRBJ1-2	NA	NA	CASTLGVEGYGYTF	TGTGCCAGTACCCTGGGAGTGGAGGGCTATGGCTACACCTTC
TRBV18	TRBJ2-5	NA	NA	CASSPPNRAQETQYF	TGTGCCAGCTCACCACCGAACAGGGCTCAAGAGACCCAGTACTTC
TRBV5-4	TRBJ2-6	NA	NA	CASSSRAFSGANVLTF	TGTGCCAGCAGCTCCCGGGCCTTCTCTGGGGCCAACGTCCTGACTTTC
TRBV19	TRBJ1-2	NA	NA	CASSEDRLYGYTF	TGTGCCAGTAGTGAAGACAGGCTCTATGGCTACACCTTC
TRBV7-2	TRBJ2-2	NA	NA	CASSPRVGDTGELFF	TGTGCCAGCAGCCCCCGGGTCGGAGACACCGGGGAGCTGTTTTTT
TRBV7-9	TRBJ1-3	NA	NA	CASSLAEGSGNTIYF	TGTGCCAGCAGCTTGGCAGAGGGCTCTGGAAACACCATATATTTT
TRBV6-1	TRBJ2-1	NA	NA	CASSEALEGNEQFF	TGTGCCAGCAGTGAAGCGCTGGAGGGCAATGAGCAGTTCTTC
TRBV7-2	TRBJ2-7	TRBD2	NA	CASSLQRDYEQYF	TGTGCCAGCAGCTTACAGCGGGACTACGAGCAGTACTTC
TRBV18	TRBJ2-7	NA	NA	CASSPLRGEENEQYF	TGTGCCAGCTCACCACTTCGGGGCGAGGAGAACGAGCAGTACTTC
TRBV30	TRBJ2-7	NA	NA	CAWSVEYEQYF	TGTGCCTGGTCGGTGGAATACGAGCAGTACTTC
TRBV9	TRBJ1-2	NA	NA	CASRGYGYTF	TGTGCCAGCCGCGGCTATGGCTACACCTTC
TRBV2	TRBJ2-1	TRBD1	NA	CASNDRDSSYNEQFF	TGTGCCAGCAACGACCGGGACAGTTCCTACAATGAGCAGTTCTTC
TRBV25-1	TRBJ1-1	NA	once	CASSEFRGVSTEAFF	TGTGCCAGCAGTGAATTCCGGGGAGTTAGCACTGAAGCTTTCTTT
TRBV5-4	TRBJ1-2	NA	NA	CASSLLDSHGYTF	TGTGCCAGCAGCTTGTTGGACAGCCATGGCTACACCTTC
TRBV10-1	TRBJ1-2	TRBD1	NA	CASSESTGGRLDGYTF	TGCGCCAGCAGTGAGTCCACAGGGGGTCGGTTAGATGGCTACACCTTC
TRBV19	TRBJ2-2	NA	NA	CASSLSGGVTGELFF	TGTGCCAGTAGCCTTAGCGGAGGGGTAACCGGGGAGCTGTTTTTT
TRBV24-1	TRBJ2-2	NA	NA	CATSDLQTSIDTGELFF	TGTGCCACCAGTGATTTGCAAACTAGCATAGACACCGGGGAGCTGTTTTTT
TRBV6-6	TRBJ1-1	NA	NA	CASSSSRGAFF	TGTGCCAGCAGTTCATCTAGGGGGGCTTTCTTT
TRBV19	TRBJ1-2	NA	NA	CASSTGRAYGYTF	TGTGCCAGTAGTACAGGCAGGGCCTATGGCTACACCTTC
TRBV19	TRBJ2-2	TRBD2	NA	CASRERGGTGELFF	TGTGCCAGTAGGGAGCGGGGGGGGACCGGGGAGCTGTTTTTT
TRBV4-2	TRBJ1-4	NA	NA	CASSQAQQGNEKLFF	TGTGCCAGCAGCCAAGCGCAACAGGGTAACGAAAAACTGTTTTTT